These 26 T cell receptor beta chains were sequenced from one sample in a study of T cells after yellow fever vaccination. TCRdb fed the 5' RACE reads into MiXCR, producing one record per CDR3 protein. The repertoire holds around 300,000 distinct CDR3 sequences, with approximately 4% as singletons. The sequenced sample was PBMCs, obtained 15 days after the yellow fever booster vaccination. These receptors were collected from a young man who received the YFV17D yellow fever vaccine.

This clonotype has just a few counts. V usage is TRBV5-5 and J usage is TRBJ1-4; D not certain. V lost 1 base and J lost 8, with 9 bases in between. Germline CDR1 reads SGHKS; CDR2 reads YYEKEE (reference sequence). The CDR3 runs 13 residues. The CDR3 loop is CASSLIGREKLFF. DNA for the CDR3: TGTGCCAGCAGCTTGATCGGTCGCGAAAAACTGTTTTTT.

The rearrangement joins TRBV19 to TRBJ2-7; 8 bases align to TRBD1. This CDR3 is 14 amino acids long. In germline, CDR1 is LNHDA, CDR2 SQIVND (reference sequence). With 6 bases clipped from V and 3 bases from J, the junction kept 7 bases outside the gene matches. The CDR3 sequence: CASRGIGQGYEQYF. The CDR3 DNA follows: TGTGCCAGTAGGGGGATAGGACAGGGCTACGAGCAGTACTTC.

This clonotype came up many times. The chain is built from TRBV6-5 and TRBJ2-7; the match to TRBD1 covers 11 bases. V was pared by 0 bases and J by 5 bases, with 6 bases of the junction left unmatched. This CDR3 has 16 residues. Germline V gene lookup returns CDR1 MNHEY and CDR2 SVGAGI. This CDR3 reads CASSYSTRTGGHEQYF. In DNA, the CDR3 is TGTGCCAGCAGTTACTCTACCCGGACAGGGGGCCACGAGCAGTACTTC.

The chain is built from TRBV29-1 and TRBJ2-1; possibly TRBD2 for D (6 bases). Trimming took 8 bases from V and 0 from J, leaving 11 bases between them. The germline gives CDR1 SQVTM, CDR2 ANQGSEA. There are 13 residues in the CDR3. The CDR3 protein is CSSGGSSYNEQFF. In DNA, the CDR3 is TGCAGCTCTGGGGGGAGCTCCTACAATGAGCAGTTCTTC.

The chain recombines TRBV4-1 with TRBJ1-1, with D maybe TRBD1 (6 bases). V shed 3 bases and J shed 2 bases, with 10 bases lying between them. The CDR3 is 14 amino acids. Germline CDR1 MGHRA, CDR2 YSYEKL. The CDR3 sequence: CASSHEQGNTEAFF. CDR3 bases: TGCGCCAGCAGCCACGAACAGGGAAACACTGAAGCTTTCTTT.

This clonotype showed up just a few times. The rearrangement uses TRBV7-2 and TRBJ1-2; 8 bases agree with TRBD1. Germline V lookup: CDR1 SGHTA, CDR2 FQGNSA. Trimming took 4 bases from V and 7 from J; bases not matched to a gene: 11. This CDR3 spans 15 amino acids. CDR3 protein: CASSYLQDRVGGYTF. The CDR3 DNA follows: TGTGCCAGCAGCTATCTCCAGGACAGGGTCGGTGGCTACACCTTC.

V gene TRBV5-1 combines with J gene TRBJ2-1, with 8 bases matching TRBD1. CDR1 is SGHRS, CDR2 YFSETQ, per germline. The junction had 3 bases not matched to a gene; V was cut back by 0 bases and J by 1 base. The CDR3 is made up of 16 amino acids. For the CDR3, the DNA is TGCGCCAGCAGCTTGGGACAGGGGACGTCCTACAATGAGCAGTTCTTC. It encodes CASSLGQGTSYNEQFF.

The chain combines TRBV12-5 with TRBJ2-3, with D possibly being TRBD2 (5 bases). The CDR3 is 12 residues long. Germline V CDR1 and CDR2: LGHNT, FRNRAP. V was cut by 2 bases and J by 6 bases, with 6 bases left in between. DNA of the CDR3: TGTGCTAGTGGTTTGAGGGAGGATACGCAGTATTTT. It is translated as CASGLREDTQYF.

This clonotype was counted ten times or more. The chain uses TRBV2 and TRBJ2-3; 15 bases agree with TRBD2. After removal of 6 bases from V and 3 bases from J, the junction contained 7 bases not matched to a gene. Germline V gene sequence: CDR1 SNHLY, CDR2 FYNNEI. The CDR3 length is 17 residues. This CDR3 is CASRIGLAGGRTDTQYF. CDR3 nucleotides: TGTGCCAGCAGGATAGGACTAGCGGGGGGGCGGACAGATACGCAGTATTTT.

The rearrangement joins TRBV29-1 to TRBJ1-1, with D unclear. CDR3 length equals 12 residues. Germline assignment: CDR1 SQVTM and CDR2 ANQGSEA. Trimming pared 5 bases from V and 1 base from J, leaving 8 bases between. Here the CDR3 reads CSVTVQNTEAFF. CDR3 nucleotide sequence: TGCAGCGTTACAGTCCAGAACACTGAAGCTTTCTTT.

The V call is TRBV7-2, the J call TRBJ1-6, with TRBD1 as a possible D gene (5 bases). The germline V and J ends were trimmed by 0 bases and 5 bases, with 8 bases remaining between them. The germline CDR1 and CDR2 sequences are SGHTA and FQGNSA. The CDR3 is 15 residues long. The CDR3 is CASSLAPGNNSPLHF. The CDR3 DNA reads TGTGCCAGCAGCTTAGCTCCAGGGAATAATTCACCCCTCCACTTT.

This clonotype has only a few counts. The chain's CDR3 is CSASSPFLGNEDTEAFF. As DNA, the CDR3 is TGCAGTGCTAGTAGCCCCTTTCTAGGGAATGAGGACACTGAAGCTTTCTTT. The V gene is TRBV20-1, the J gene TRBJ1-1; no reliable D call. The CDR3 is 17 residues long. V was trimmed by 3 bases and J by 3 bases, leaving 23 bases between them. Germline assignment: CDR1 DFQATT and CDR2 SNEGSKA (reference sequence).

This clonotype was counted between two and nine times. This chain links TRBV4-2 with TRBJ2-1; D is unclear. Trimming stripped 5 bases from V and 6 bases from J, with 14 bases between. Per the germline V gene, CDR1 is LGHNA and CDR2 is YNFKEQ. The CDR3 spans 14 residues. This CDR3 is CASSVLDSPNEQFF. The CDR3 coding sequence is TGTGCCAGCAGCGTGCTAGATTCCCCCAATGAGCAGTTCTTC.

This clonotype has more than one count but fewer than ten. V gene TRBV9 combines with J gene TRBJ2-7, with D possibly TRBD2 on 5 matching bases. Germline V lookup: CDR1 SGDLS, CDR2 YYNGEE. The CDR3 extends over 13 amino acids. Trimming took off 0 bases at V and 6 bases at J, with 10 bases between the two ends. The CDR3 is CASSVGPEGEQYV. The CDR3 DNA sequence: TGTGCCAGCAGCGTAGGTCCTGAGGGCGAGCAGTACGTC.

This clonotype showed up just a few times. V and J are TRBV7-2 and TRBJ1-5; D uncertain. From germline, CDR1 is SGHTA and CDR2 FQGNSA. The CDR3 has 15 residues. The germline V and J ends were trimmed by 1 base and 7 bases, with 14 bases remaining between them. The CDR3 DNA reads TGTGCCAGCAGCTTAGGAGAAGGTTTGGAACAGCCCCAGCATTTT. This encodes CASSLGEGLEQPQHF.

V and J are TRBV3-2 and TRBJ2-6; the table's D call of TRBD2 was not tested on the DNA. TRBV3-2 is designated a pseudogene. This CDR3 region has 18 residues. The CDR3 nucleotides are TGTGCCAGCAGCCAAGAGGTGAATGGAGGGTCTGGGGCCAACGTCCTGACTTTC. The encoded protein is CASSQEVNGGSGANVLTF.

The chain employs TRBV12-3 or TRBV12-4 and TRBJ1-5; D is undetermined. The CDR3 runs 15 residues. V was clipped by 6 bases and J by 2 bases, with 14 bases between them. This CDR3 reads CASSHPPGRNQPQHF. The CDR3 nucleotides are TGTGCCAGCAGCCACCCCCCAGGTCGCAATCAGCCCCAGCATTTT.

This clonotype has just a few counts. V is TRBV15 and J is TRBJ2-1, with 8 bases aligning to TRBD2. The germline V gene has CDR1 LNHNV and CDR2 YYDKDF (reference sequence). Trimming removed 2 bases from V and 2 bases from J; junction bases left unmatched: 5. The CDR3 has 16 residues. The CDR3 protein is CATSRQGRGAYNEQFF. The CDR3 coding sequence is TGTGCCACCAGCAGACAGGGGCGGGGGGCCTACAATGAGCAGTTCTTC.

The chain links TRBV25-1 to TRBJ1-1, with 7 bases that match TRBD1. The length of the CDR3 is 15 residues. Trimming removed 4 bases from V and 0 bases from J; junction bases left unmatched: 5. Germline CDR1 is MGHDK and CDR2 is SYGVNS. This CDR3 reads CASSGWTGMNTEAFF. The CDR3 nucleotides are TGTGCCAGCAGTGGTTGGACAGGAATGAACACTGAAGCTTTCTTT.

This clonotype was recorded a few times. CDR3 bases: TGTGCCAGCAGTTTATGGCAGGGCAGTGGCTACACCTTC. Translation gives CASSLWQGSGYTF. The chain couples TRBV27 to TRBJ1-2, with a tentative D call TRBD1 (5 bases). The CDR3 has 13 residues. The germline V and J ends were trimmed by 1 base and 7 bases, with 10 bases remaining between them. The V gene's germline CDR1 is MNHEY and CDR2 SMNVEV (reference sequence).

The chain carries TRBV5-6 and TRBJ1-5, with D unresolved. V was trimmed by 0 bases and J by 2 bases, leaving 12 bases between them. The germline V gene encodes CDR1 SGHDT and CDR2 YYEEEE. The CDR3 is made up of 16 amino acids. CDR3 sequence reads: CASSLGNRLGNQPQHF. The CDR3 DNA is TGTGCCAGCAGCTTGGGGAATCGGTTGGGCAATCAGCCCCAGCATTTT.

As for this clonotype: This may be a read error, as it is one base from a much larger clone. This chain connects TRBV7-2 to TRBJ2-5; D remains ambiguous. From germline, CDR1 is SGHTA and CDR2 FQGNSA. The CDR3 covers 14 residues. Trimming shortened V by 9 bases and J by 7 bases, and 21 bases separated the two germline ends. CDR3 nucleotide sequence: TGTGCCAGAAGCCCAGAAATCCGGCCTGGGACCCAGTACTTC. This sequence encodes CARSPEIRPGTQYF.

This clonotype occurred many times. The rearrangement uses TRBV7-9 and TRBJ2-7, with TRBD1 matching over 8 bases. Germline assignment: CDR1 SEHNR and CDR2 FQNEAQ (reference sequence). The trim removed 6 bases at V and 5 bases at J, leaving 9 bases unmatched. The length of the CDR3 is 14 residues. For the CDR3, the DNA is TGTGCCAGCAGGTCAAGGACAGGGTCCAACGAGCAGTACTTC. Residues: CASRSRTGSNEQYF. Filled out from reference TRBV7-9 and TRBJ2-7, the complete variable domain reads DTGVSQNPRHKITKRGQNVTFRCDPISEHNRLYWYRQTLGQGPEFLTYFQNEAQLEKSRLLSDRFSAERPKGSFSTLEIQRTEQGDSAMYLCASRSRTGSNEQYFGPGTRLTVT.

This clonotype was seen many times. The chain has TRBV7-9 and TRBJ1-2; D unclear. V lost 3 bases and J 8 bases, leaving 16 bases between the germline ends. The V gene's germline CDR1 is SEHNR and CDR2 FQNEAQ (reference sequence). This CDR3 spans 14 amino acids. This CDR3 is CASSFPNLSGGYTF. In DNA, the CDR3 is TGTGCCAGCAGCTTCCCCAACCTCTCGGGAGGCTACACCTTC.

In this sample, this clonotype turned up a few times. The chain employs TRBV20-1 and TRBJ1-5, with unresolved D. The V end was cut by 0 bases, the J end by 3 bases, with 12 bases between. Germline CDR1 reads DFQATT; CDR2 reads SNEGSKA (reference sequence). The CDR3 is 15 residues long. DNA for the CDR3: TGCAGTGCTAGAGATCCTGAGGTGTACAATCAGCCCCAGCATTTT. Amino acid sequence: CSARDPEVYNQPQHF.

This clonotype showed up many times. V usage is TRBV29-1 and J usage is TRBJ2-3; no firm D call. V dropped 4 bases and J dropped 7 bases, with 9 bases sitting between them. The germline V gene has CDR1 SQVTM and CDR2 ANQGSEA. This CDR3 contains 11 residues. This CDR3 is CSVVRANTQYF. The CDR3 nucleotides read TGCAGCGTTGTTAGGGCGAATACGCAGTATTTT.